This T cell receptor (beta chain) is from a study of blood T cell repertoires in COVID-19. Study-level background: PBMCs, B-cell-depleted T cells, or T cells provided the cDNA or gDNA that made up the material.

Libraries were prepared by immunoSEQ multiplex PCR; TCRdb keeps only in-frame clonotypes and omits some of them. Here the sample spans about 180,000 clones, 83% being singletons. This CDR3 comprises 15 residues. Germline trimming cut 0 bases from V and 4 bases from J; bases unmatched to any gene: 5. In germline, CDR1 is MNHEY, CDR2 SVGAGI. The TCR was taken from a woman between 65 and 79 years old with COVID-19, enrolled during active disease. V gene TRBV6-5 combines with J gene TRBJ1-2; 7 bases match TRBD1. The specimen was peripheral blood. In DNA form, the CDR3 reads TGTGCCAGCAGTTACTCCAAGACAGGGCTCTATGGCTACACCTTC. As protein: CASSYSKTGLYGYTF.